One sample yielded the 3 T cell receptor beta chains listed below, sequenced in a study of naive and memory T cell subsets. An equimolar mix of two oligonucleotides served as the beta constant-region primer for TRBC1 and TRBC2. Four rounds of PCR amplified the ligated cDNA using nested alpha and beta constant-region primers plus SP2. MiXCR, run by TCRdb on the UMI-ligation and nested PCR reads, gives a single entry per CDR3 protein. The sample yields 95,000 to 150,000 distinct CDR3 sequences, around 35% seen once. Sequenced sample: central memory CD4+ T cells from blood. All receptors derive from a human donor in good health.

There are many counts of this clonotype. This chain uses TRBV18 with TRBJ2-1; D gene uncertain. V dropped 3 bases and J dropped 9 bases, with 6 bases sitting between them. The germline gives CDR1 KGHSH, CDR2 LQKENI. The CDR3 covers 11 residues. The CDR3 region has the DNA TGTGCCAGCTCACCGAAGAGTGAGCAGTTCTTC. Residues: CASSPKSEQFF.

This clonotype was counted only a few times. The chain employs TRBV7-2 and TRBJ2-1, with 13 bases identical to TRBD2. Germline CDR1 and CDR2: SGHTA and FQGNSA. This CDR3 is 17 amino acids long. The V gene end was trimmed by 2 bases and the J gene end by 7 bases; junction bases not matched to a gene: 8. CDR3 sequence reads: CASSLSTSGGAGNEQFF. Here the CDR3 DNA reads TGTGCCAGCAGCTTATCTACTAGCGGGGGGGCGGGAAATGAGCAGTTCTTC. Filled out from reference TRBV7-2 and TRBJ2-1, the complete variable domain reads GAGVSQSPSNKVTEKGKDVELRCDPISGHTALYWYRQSLGQGLEFLIYFQGNSAPDKSGLPSDRFSAERTGGSVSTLTIQRTQQEDSAVYLCASSLSTSGGAGNEQFFGPGTRLTVL.

This clonotype has just a few counts. This sequence joins TRBV5-1 and TRBJ2-5; D is unresolved. CDR1 SGHRS and CDR2 YFSETQ come from the germline V gene. Trimming cost V 0 bases and J 5 bases, with 17 bases left between them. The CDR3 extends over 16 amino acids. CDR3 sequence: CASSLAGAARHETQYF. For the CDR3, the DNA is TGCGCCAGCAGCTTGGCCGGAGCTGCCAGGCACGAGACCCAGTACTTC. Drawing the rest from reference TRBV5-1 and TRBJ2-5, the complete variable domain is KAGVTQTPRYLIKTRGQQVTLSCSPISGHRSVSWYQQTPGQGLQFLFEYFSETQRNKGNFPGRFSGRQFSNSRSEMNVSTLELGDSALYLCASSLAGAARHETQYFGPGTRLLVL.